One and the same sample provided the 21 T cell receptor beta chains below, sequenced in a study of blood T cells in healthy people across ages. A J-beta primer mix and a sample-barcoded 5' primer were used in a second PCR of roughly 6 to 11 cycles. In TCRdb, the 5' RACE reads were re-called with MiXCR into one record per CDR3 protein. The sample lists roughly 2 million distinct CDR3 sequences; about 49% were seen once. What was sequenced was blood. These receptors all stem from a middle-aged woman in good health.

The gene calls are TRBV18 and TRBJ2-4; no definite D call. The germline V and J ends were trimmed by 1 base and 0 bases, with 22 bases remaining between them. The CDR3 length is 20 residues. Germline V gene sequence: CDR1 KGHSH, CDR2 LQKENI. DNA of the CDR3: TGTGCCAGCTCACCACTTCCTGGGGTAATTGGAGATCTAGCCAAAAACATTCAGTACTTC. Translation gives CASSPLPGVIGDLAKNIQYF. Variable domain in full (rest from reference TRBV18 and TRBJ2-4): NAGVMQNPRHLVRRRGQEARLRCSPMKGHSHVYWYRQLPEEGLKFMVYLQKENIIDESGMPKERFSAEFPKEGPSILRIQQVVRGDSAAYFCASSPLPGVIGDLAKNIQYFGAGTRLSVL.

The rearrangement joins TRBV6-5 to TRBJ1-5; D may be TRBD1 (5 bases). The V gene lost 6 bases and the J gene lost 4 bases, with 13 bases spanning the gap. This CDR3 comprises 14 residues. The germline gives CDR1 MNHEY, CDR2 SVGAGI. CDR3 DNA: TGTGCCAGCAGAGGCCGGGACCCTAATCAGCCCCAGCATTTT. Residues: CASRGRDPNQPQHF.

This chain links TRBV7-9 with TRBJ1-1; 9 bases align to TRBD1. The junction had 8 bases not matched to a gene; V was cut back by 5 bases and J by 4 bases. The CDR3 contains 15 residues. The germline CDR1 and CDR2 sequences are SEHNR and FQNEAQ (reference sequence). The CDR3 nucleotides read TGTGCCAGCAGCAAAGGGACAGGGATGGTCACTGAAGCTTTCTTT. It specifies CASSKGTGMVTEAFF.

This chain uses TRBV20-1 with TRBJ2-1; D possibly matches TRBD1 or TRBD2 (5 bases each). Trimming shortened V by 2 bases and J by 6 bases, and 11 bases separated the two germline ends. CDR3 size: 13 residues. CDR1 and CDR2 (germline): DFQATT, SNEGSKA (reference sequence). CDR3 sequence reads: CSARPSGGNEQFF. The CDR3 region has the DNA TGCAGTGCTAGACCGTCTGGGGGCAATGAGCAGTTCTTC.

This chain joins TRBV20-1 and TRBJ2-5; D perhaps matches TRBD2 (6 bases). The J call may be mistaken, given a closer DNA end match to TRBJ2-7. Germline CDR1 and CDR2: DFQATT and SNEGSKA (reference sequence). The CDR3 is made up of 14 amino acids. In DNA, the CDR3 is TGCAGTGCTAGAGTGGAGGGGTACTACGTCGAGCAGTACTTC. The encoded protein is CSARVEGYYVEQYF.

Comments on this clonotype: One end of the junction varies from germline; a read error may be responsible. This chain links TRBV27 with TRBJ2-5; D gene uncertain. The CDR3 is made up of 15 amino acids. The germline V gene encodes CDR1 MNHEY and CDR2 SMNVEV (reference sequence). This CDR3 is CAGSLVGSSQETQYF. CDR3 nucleotide sequence: TGTGCCGGCAGTTTAGTCGGCAGCAGCCAAGAGACCCAGTACTTC.

The chain combines TRBV5-1 with TRBJ2-1; D call uncertain. The CDR3 is 15 amino acids. V lost 0 bases, J lost 5 bases, and 12 bases lay in between. Looked up from germline, CDR1 is SGHRS and CDR2 is YFSETQ. The CDR3 protein is CASSLAGKEHNEQFF. CDR3 DNA sequence: TGCGCCAGCAGCTTGGCCGGAAAGGAACACAATGAGCAGTTCTTC.

There are a few counts of this clonotype. The genes are TRBV9 and TRBJ2-1, with TRBD2 matching 14 bases. The ends lost 0 bases at V and 0 bases at J; junction bases unmatched: 5. The length of the CDR3 is 19 residues. CDR1 SGDLS and CDR2 YYNGEE come from the germline V gene. The CDR3 DNA follows: TGTGCCAGCAGCGTAGGGACTAGCGGGGGGAAGAGCTCCTACAATGAGCAGTTCTTC. This codes for CASSVGTSGGKSSYNEQFF. The variable domain in full, with the rest retrieved from reference TRBV9 and TRBJ2-1, is DSGVTQTPKHLITATGQRVTLRCSPRSGDLSVYWYQQSLDQGLQFLIQYYNGEERAKGNILERFSAQQFPDLHSELNLSSLELGDSALYFCASSVGTSGGKSSYNEQFFGPGTRLTVL.

The V gene is TRBV6-2 or TRBV6-3, the J gene TRBJ2-3, with TRBD2 matching over 12 bases. This CDR3 has 18 residues. V lost 5 bases, J lost 0 bases, and 9 bases stayed unmatched. Germline loops: CDR1 MNHEY, CDR2 SVGEGT. The CDR3, as DNA: TGTGCCAGCAGTAAAAGACTAGCGGGGGAACCGAGCACAGATACGCAGTATTTT. Residues: CASSKRLAGEPSTDTQYF.

The chain has TRBV10-3 and TRBJ1-6, with D maybe TRBD1 (5 bases). CDR3 size: 13 residues. Trimming pared 3 bases from V and 9 bases from J, leaving 9 bases between. Germline CDR1 reads ENHRY; CDR2 reads SYGVKD. For the CDR3, the DNA is TGTGCCATCAGTGACGGGGGTCTTTCACCCCTCCACTTT. It specifies CAISDGGLSPLHF.

This clonotype was observed a few times. The rearrangement uses TRBV7-9 and TRBJ2-4; possible D gene TRBD2, 6 bases. The J call is uncertain, as TRBJ2-7 better fits the DNA end. Germline V gene data show CDR1 as SEHNR and CDR2 as FQNEAQ (reference sequence). This CDR3 is 16 amino acids long. The DNA of the CDR3 is TGTGCCAGCAGCCCCCGTTGGAGGGCGGGTACATACGAGCAGTACTTC. Its protein product is CASSPRWRAGTYEQYF.

In its sample, this clonotype was seen a few times. This chain links TRBV6-2 or TRBV6-3 with TRBJ2-5, with 11 bases matching TRBD1. This CDR3 has 14 amino acids. CDR1 is MNHEY and CDR2 is SVGEGT in the germline V gene. J lost 7 bases, V lost 2 bases, and 3 bases had no gene match. As DNA, the CDR3 is TGTGCCAGCAGTTACCTGGGACAGGGGGGGACCCAGTACTTC. Protein sequence: CASSYLGQGGTQYF.

The J gene is TRBJ1-4, the V gene TRBV6-5; 7 bases fit TRBD1. The CDR3 spans 15 residues. V was clipped by 6 bases and J by 7 bases; unmatched bases: 11. Germline loops: CDR1 MNHEY, CDR2 SVGAGI. The CDR3 DNA is TGTGCCAGCAGCCGCCAGACAGGGTTTAGTGAAAAACTGTTTTTT. As protein: CASSRQTGFSEKLFF.

This clonotype showed up just a few times. This sequence joins TRBV27 and TRBJ2-7; 10 positions match TRBD1. Germline V gene lookup returns CDR1 MNHEY and CDR2 SMNVEV (reference sequence). The CDR3 is made up of 15 amino acids. V lost 5 bases and J lost 2; bases outside the gene matches: 6. CDR3 coding DNA: TGTGCCAGCAGTCCCTGGACAGGGGGGACCTACGAGCAGTACTTC. Protein product: CASSPWTGGTYEQYF.

This chain joins TRBV6-5 and TRBJ2-3, with a weak D call TRBD2 (6 bases). V lost 7 bases, J lost 1 base, and 18 bases lay in between. The CDR3 is 16 residues long. Germline V CDR1 and CDR2: MNHEY, SVGAGI. DNA for the CDR3: TGTGCCAGCACCGTAAAGCGGGTAGCGGGCACAGATACGCAGTATTTT. This gives the protein CASTVKRVAGTDTQYF.

The chain is built from TRBV6-5 and TRBJ2-1, with 12 bases that match TRBD2. This CDR3 is 15 amino acids long. Trimming cost V 8 bases and J 5 bases; bases outside gene matches: 7. Germline V gene sequence: CDR1 MNHEY, CDR2 SVGAGI. CDR3 sequence (DNA): TGTGCCAGCCGTACGACTAGCGGGGGACACAATGAGCAGTTCTTC. Its translation: CASRTTSGGHNEQFF.

This clonotype was counted between two and nine times. The rearrangement uses TRBV4-2 and TRBJ1-4, with D uncertain. V was shortened by 2 bases and J by 7 bases, with 14 bases between the two germline ends. The length of the CDR3 is 15 residues. CDR1 is LGHNA, CDR2 YNFKEQ, per germline. The CDR3 bases are TGTGCCAGCAGCCAAAGGTCGGGTCTGGCTGAAAAACTGTTTTTT. Its protein is CASSQRSGLAEKLFF.

The chain employs TRBV4-2 and TRBJ2-7, with TRBD2 identical over 7 bases. The tail of the sequence fits TRBJ2-5 better, so the J call may be wrong. Germline-derived CDR1 and CDR2 are LGHNA and YNFKEQ. The CDR3 consists of 19 residues. This chain's CDR3 is CASSQGPILLGGVEETQYF. The CDR3, as DNA: TGTGCCAGCAGCCAAGGGCCTATACTTCTGGGGGGGGTGGAAGAGACCCAGTACTTC.

The rearrangement links TRBV7-8 to TRBJ2-1; D is ambiguous. CDR1 is SGHVS, CDR2 FQNEAQ, per germline. V was cut by 5 bases and J by 12 bases, with 26 bases left in between. The CDR3 runs to 16 residues. The CDR3 here is CASSPVDGSSRIAQFF. The CDR3 DNA reads TGTGCCAGCAGCCCCGTCGATGGGTCCTCAAGGATTGCGCAGTTCTTC.

This rearrangement joins TRBV4-3 to TRBJ1-4; D gene unclear. CDR3 size: 14 residues. V shed 0 bases and J shed 6 bases, with 8 bases lying between them. In germline, CDR1 is LGHNA, CDR2 YSLEER. The CDR3 DNA reads as TGCGCCAGCAGCCAAGACCACAGTGATGAAAAACTGTTTTTT. Translated: CASSQDHSDEKLFF.

The chain links TRBV5-1 to TRBJ2-2; 11 nucleotides agree with TRBD1. CDR1 is SGHRS, CDR2 YFSETQ, per germline. The CDR3 runs 16 residues. Trimming at V came to 4 bases and at J to 5 bases, leaving 7 bases not matched to a gene. DNA of the CDR3: TGCGCCAGCAGCACCGCCGGGACAGGGGGGACCGGGGAGCTGTTTTTT. Its protein is CASSTAGTGGTGELFF.